This T cell receptor (beta chain) was documented in a study of T cell responses to AZD1222 COVID-19 vaccine. Study findings and constraints: The donors showed a predominance of white British ancestry and of females, with possible underestimation of clonal diversity. None of the repertoires were sampled until the peak T cell response had passed.

Remarks on this clone: Its antigen is not known.

Clones were sequenced by immunoSEQ multiplex PCR, and TCRdb holds only the in-frame ones, with some missing. The sample yields 250,000 to 300,000 clones, 90% to 95% seen once. This CDR3 is built from 13 residues. CDR1 is LGHDT, CDR2 YNNKEL, per germline (reference sequence). V shed 4 bases, J shed 6 bases, and the junction held 2 bases outside the gene matches. Source: peripheral blood, taken 28 days after the second AZD1222 dose. The chain has TRBV3-1 (or the pseudogene TRBV3-2) and TRBJ2-7; 11 bases align to TRBD2. The source is an adult who received the AZD1222 COVID-19 vaccine. The CDR3 loop reads CASSPLAGGEQYF. The CDR3 coding sequence is TGTGCCAGCAGCCCTCTAGCGGGAGGCGAGCAGTACTTC.